This entry describes one TCR beta chain. The same CDR3 arises from other DNA sequences in this sample as well. Only in-frame clones appear in the TCRdb table, and some are missing; sequencing was by immunoSEQ multiplex PCR. The table has about 370,000 clones, 75% to 90% seen once. The data belong to a study of blood T cell repertoires in COVID-19. V lost 6 bases, J lost 8 bases, and 8 bases stayed unmatched. CDR1 is SNHLY, CDR2 FYNNEI, per germline. The CDR3 totals 14 residues. The source material was PBMCs or T cells enriched from blood (not recorded which). The rearrangement links TRBV2 to TRBJ1-4; TRBD1 aligns across 8 bases. The origin of this receptor is a man in his late teens or twenties who had recovered from COVID-19. DNA of the CDR3: TGTGCCAGCAGCGTTGGACAGGGAGGAGAAAAACTGTTTTTT. Translated, it gives CASSVGQGGEKLFF. Based on the CDR3 plus reference TRBV2 and TRBJ1-4, the full variable domain is EPEVTQTPSHQVTQMGQEVILRCVPISNHLYFYWYRQILGQKVEFLVSFYNNEISEKSEIFDDQFSVERPDGSNFTLKIRSTKLEDSAMYFCASSVGQGGEKLFFGSGTQLSVL.